This TCR beta chain was sequenced for a study of shared clonotypes between healthy human individuals. The V segment lost 6 bases and the J segment 3 bases; nucleotides outside the gene matches: 3. The CDR3 totals 13 residues. The V gene's germline CDR1 is LNHDA and CDR2 SQIVND (reference sequence). Measured with immunoSEQ multiplex PCR; TCRdb has only the in-frame clones, and not every one. Here the sample spans 2,500,000 or so clones, roughly 90% being singletons. The specimen sequenced was naive CD4+ T cells from PBMCs. Described subset: CD45RA+ positively selected. The TCR comes from a man aged 18 to 29 in good health. Some clones in this sample may be carry-over from other donors' samples. The chain links TRBV19 to TRBJ2-7, with 9 bases that match TRBD2. The chain's CDR3 is CASSWTSDYEQYF. DNA of the CDR3: TGTGCCAGTAGCTGGACTAGCGACTACGAGCAGTACTTC. Supplemented by reference TRBV19 and TRBJ2-7, the full variable domain reads DGGITQSPKYLFRKEGQNVTLSCEQNLNHDAMYWYRQDPGQGLRLIYYSQIVNDFQKGDIAEGYSVSREKKESFPLTVTSAQKNPTAFYLCASSWTSDYEQYFGPGTRLTVT.